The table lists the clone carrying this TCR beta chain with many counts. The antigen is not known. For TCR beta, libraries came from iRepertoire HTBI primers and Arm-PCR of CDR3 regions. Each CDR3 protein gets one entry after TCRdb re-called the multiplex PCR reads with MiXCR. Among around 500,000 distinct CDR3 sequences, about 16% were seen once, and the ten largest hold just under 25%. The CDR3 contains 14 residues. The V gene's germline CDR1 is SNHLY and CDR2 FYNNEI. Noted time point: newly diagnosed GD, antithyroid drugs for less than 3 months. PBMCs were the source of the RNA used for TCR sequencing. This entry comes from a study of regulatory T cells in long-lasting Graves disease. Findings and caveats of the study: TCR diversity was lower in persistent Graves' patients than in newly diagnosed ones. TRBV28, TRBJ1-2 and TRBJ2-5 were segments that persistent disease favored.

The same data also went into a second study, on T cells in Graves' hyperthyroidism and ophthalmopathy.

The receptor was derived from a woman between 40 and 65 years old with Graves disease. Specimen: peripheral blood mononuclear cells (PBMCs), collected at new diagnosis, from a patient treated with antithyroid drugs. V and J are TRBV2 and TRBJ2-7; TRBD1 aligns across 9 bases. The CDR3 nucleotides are TGTGCGACTCTCCCCCAGGGACAGGGCTACGAGCAGTACTTC. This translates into CATLPQGQGYEQYF.